The rows below give T cell receptor beta chains drawn from one sample of a study of post-analysis software for immune sequencing data. A single record per CDR3 protein comes from TCRdb applying MiXCR to the PCR reads. Of 650,000 to 850,000 distinct CDR3 sequences listed, roughly 50% are singletons. Sequenced material: blood. The receptors were gathered from a girl aged 5 to 17 with multiple sclerosis. The CDR3 runs from the conserved cysteine through the conserved F or W. A D gene is named only where the DNA matches it firmly. Only some rows state a clone size, as once, few, many or a class for expanded clones.

size | D | J | V | DNA | CDR3
. | . | TRBJ2-7 | TRBV20-1 | TGCAGTGCTAGAGTCCCCGCGGGCCGCTCCTACGAGCAGTACTTC | CSARVPAGRSYEQYF
few | TRBD2 | TRBJ2-5 | TRBV7-9 | TGTGCCAGCAGCTCAGGTGCTAGCGGAATAAAACAAGAGACCCAGTACTTC | CASSSGASGIKQETQYF
once | TRBD2 | TRBJ2-5 | TRBV15 | TGTGCCACCAGCCTCGTCCCGGGACTAGCGGGTCAAGAGACCCAGTACTTC | CATSLVPGLAGQETQYF
few | TRBD1 | TRBJ1-2 | TRBV7-6 | TGTGCCAGCAGCTTAGCAGTCCCCGGGACAGCTGGCAACTATGGCTACACCTTC | CASSLAVPGTAGNYGYTF
. | . | TRBJ2-7 | TRBV7-9 | TGTGCCAGCAGCTTCGAGACTAGTCCCTACGAGCAGTACTTC | CASSFETSPYEQYF
. | TRBD2 | TRBJ2-3 | TRBV5-1 | TGCGCCAGCAGCTCGAAGCCCGGGGGGGGCACAGATACGCAGTATTTT | CASSSKPGGGTDTQYF
. | TRBD2 | TRBJ2-1 | TRBV9 | TGTGCCAGCAGCCCTGGACTAGCCTTGTGGGAGCAGTTCTTC | CASSPGLALWEQFF
few | TRBD2 | TRBJ2-3 | TRBV20-1 | TGCAGTGCTAGTAGCGGGAACACAGATACGCAGTATTTT | CSASSGNTDTQYF
. | . | TRBJ2-7 | TRBV25-1 | TGTGCCAGCAGCAGTTTTCACGAGCAGTACTTC | CASSSFHEQYF
. | . | TRBJ2-7 | TRBV27 | TGTGCCAGCAGTTTACAGGGGGGATGGGACGAGCAGTACTTC | CASSLQGGWDEQYF
. | TRBD2 | TRBJ2-1 | TRBV7-9 | TGTGCCATCTCCGGGGGGGGATTTTACAATGAGCAGTTCTTC | CAISGGGFYNEQFF
. | TRBD2 | TRBJ2-6 | TRBV15 | TGTGCCACCAGCAGCCACCTGGGAGGGGCAAACTCTGGGGCCAACGTCCTGACTTTC | CATSSHLGGANSGANVLTF
. | . | TRBJ2-7 | TRBV18 | TGTGCCAGCTCACCAGGAGGCGGGACAGACCAGTCCTACGAGCAGTACTTC | CASSPGGGTDQSYEQYF
few | TRBD2 | TRBJ2-7 | TRBV12-3/TRBV12-4 | TGTGCCAGCAGTACCACTAGCGGGAGGACCTACGAGCAGTACTTC | CASSTTSGRTYEQYF
. | TRBD1 | TRBJ2-3 | TRBV13 | TGTGCCGGCAGTTTATCGGGACAGGGTACGCAGTATTTT | CAGSLSGQGTQYF
. | TRBD1 | TRBJ2-5 | TRBV6-2/TRBV6-3 | TGTGCCAGCAGTCTAGCCGGGACAGTGGCTAGGGAGCAGTACTTC | CASSLAGTVAREQYF
. | . | TRBJ2-5 | TRBV7-8 | TGTGCCAGCAGCTTATACCCGGGACCGCCACAAGAGACCCAGTACTTC | CASSLYPGPPQETQYF
. | . | TRBJ2-1 | TRBV20-1 | TGCAGTGCTACCACTGGAGACCTACATGAGCAGTTCTTC | CSATTGDLHEQFF
. | TRBD2 | TRBJ2-7 | TRBV4-1 | TGCGCCAGCAGCCAAGAAGCGGGAGGTACCTACGAGCAGTACTTC | CASSQEAGGTYEQYF
few | . | TRBJ2-6 | TRBV20-1 | TGCAGTGCTAGATTGGAGCAGTCCTTAGGGGCCAACGTCCTGACTTTC | CSARLEQSLGANVLTF
. | TRBD1 | TRBJ1-2 | TRBV3-1 | TGTGCCAGCAGCCAAGGGACAGGGTCGGGAGGCTACACCTTC | CASSQGTGSGGYTF
. | TRBD1 | TRBJ1-5 | TRBV7-2 | TGTGCCAGCAGCCCCCAGACAGGGACCAGCAATCAGCCCCAGCATTTT | CASSPQTGTSNQPQHF
. | TRBD2 | TRBJ2-3 | TRBV5-1 | TGCGCCAGCAGTACGGAGGGACTAGCGGGAGGGCCTACAGATACGCAGTATTTT | CASSTEGLAGGPTDTQYF
. | . | TRBJ2-7 | TRBV7-2 | TGTGCCAGCAGCTTAGATTCAGGGGGGAGATCCGAGCAGTACTTC | CASSLDSGGRSEQYF
. | TRBD2 | TRBJ2-3 | TRBV4-1 | TGCGCCAGCAGCCAAGATACGGGCCTAGCGGGAGGTAGAGGCACAGATACGCAGTATTTT | CASSQDTGLAGGRGTDTQYF
. | TRBD2 | TRBJ2-1 | TRBV30 | TGTGCCTGGAGATACGCGGGGGATCGAGGTGAGCAGTTCTTC | CAWRYAGDRGEQFF
few | . | TRBJ1-6 | TRBV9 | TGTGCCAGCAGCGGCCGGGACACAAATTCACCCCTCCACTTT | CASSGRDTNSPLHF
. | . | TRBJ2-3 | TRBV20-1 | TGCAGTGCTAGAAGGAGAGATACGCAGTATTTT | CSARRRDTQYF
. | TRBD1 | TRBJ2-7 | TRBV5-1 | TGCGCCAGCAGCGAGAGGGGACAGGGCTTCTACGAGCAGTACTTC | CASSERGQGFYEQYF
. | TRBD1 | TRBJ2-7 | TRBV10-2 | TGCGCCAGCAGTGGGACAGGGGTCTCCTACGAGCAGTACTTC | CASSGTGVSYEQYF
few | TRBD1 | TRBJ1-2 | TRBV7-2 | TGTGCCAGCAGCCCCGGTAGACAGGGTCTCGGGTATGGCTACACCTTC | CASSPGRQGLGYGYTF
. | . | TRBJ2-1 | TRBV20-1 | TGCAGTGCTAGAGAAAGACCTACGAGGGAGCAGTTCTTC | CSARERPTREQFF
. | TRBD1 | TRBJ2-3 | TRBV5-1 | TGCGCCAGCAGCTGGCGGGACAGGGGGCTGGATACGCAGTATTTT | CASSWRDRGLDTQYF
. | TRBD1 | TRBJ2-5 | TRBV20-1 | TGCAGTGCTTCGATGGGGACAGCGCAAGAGACCCAGTACTTC | CSASMGTAQETQYF